This T cell receptor beta chain originates from a study of blood T cell repertoires in COVID-19. Study-wide background: The study drew acute and convalescent COVID-19 samples from the United States, Italy and Spain. Sources were T cells, B-cell-depleted T cells, or PBMCs; the material itself was cDNA or gDNA.

With regard to this clone: Since no conserved phenylalanine or tryptophan closes the CDR3, a read error is the likely cause. The DNA is omitted, as the CDR3 cannot be located on it reliably, and the CDR3 follows TCRdb's listing.

The CDR3 has 12 residues if both end residues are counted. Germline CDR1 reads LGHDT; CDR2 reads YNNKEL (reference sequence). Original processing methods: Estimation of nucleated cell counts relied on the amplification of reference gene primers. Generated by immunoSEQ multiplex PCR, the TCRdb table keeps only in-frame clones and is missing some. V and J calls and clone size are copied from that table; D and trimming were computed from the DNA. The table shows roughly 110,000 clones, with more than 70% occurring only once. Sequencing was performed on peripheral blood. The sequence derives from a woman in her sixties or seventies who had recovered from COVID-19. V gene TRBV3-1 (or the pseudogene TRBV3-2) combines with J gene TRBJ2-7; TRBD2 reflects the table's D call only, with no check against the DNA. The CDR3 protein is CASSDGGTSQLL.